These 20 T cell receptor beta chains were all obtained from the same sample, sequenced in a study of metastatic and nonmetastatic thyroid tumors. Patients were all untreated before their thyroid surgery. TCRdb reanalyzed the PCR reads with MiXCR. The sample has around 36,000 clones; less than 30% are singletons. Input material: blood. The receptors were sampled from a female donor with papillary thyroid cancer or a benign thyroid nodule (not recorded which). Some clones in this sample may be carry-over from other donors' samples.

This clone was found many times. V usage is TRBV15 and J usage is TRBJ1-1, with a possible D match to TRBD1 (5 bases). Trimming cost V 5 bases and J 5 bases, with 9 bases left between them. The germline gives CDR1 LNHNV, CDR2 YYDKDF (reference sequence). There are 12 residues in the CDR3. CDR3 in amino acids: CATSSRETEAFF. In DNA form, the CDR3 reads TGTGCCACCAGCTCCAGGGAGACTGAAGCTTTCTTT. The full variable domain, completed using reference TRBV15 and TRBJ1-1, is DAMVIQNPRYQVTQFGKPVTLSCSQTLNHNVMYWYQQKSSQAPKLLFHYYDKDFNNEADTPDNFQSRRPNTSFCFLDIRSPGLGDTAMYLCATSSRETEAFFGQGTRLTVV.

This clone was detected many times. The V gene is TRBV28, the J gene TRBJ2-3; 8 bases map to TRBD2. The CDR3 contains 13 residues. Trimming took 7 bases from V and 6 from J; bases not matched to a gene: 6. Germline V gene sequence: CDR1 MDHEN, CDR2 SYDVKM. In DNA form, the CDR3 reads TGTGCCAGCACCCTCGGGGGGGCTGATACGCAGTATTTT. Its translation is CASTLGGADTQYF. The complete variable domain, with remaining parts taken from reference TRBV28 and TRBJ2-3, reads DVKVTQSSRYLVKRTGEKVFLECVQDMDHENMFWYRQDPGLGLRLIYFSYDVKMKEKGDIPEGYSVSREKKERFSLILESASTNQTSMYLCASTLGGADTQYFGPGTRLTVL.

This clone was counted ten times or more. This clone may be a read error of a much larger clone one base away. The sample contains more than one DNA sequence encoding this CDR3. V is TRBV10-3 and J is TRBJ2-3; D is unresolved. The V end lost 11 bases, the J end lost 2 bases, and 14 bases lay between the germline ends. The CDR3 has 13 residues. Per the germline V gene, CDR1 is ENHRY and CDR2 is SYGVKD. CDR3 nucleotides: TGTGCCGGAACCAGCAGTTCCACAGATACGCAGTATTTT. It encodes CAGTSSSTDTQYF.

This clone was observed a handful of times. Written as DNA, the CDR3 is TGTGCCAGCGCCCCACGGGTGGAACTAAATCAGCCCCAGCATTTT. Encoded protein: CASAPRVELNQPQHF. This chain links TRBV6-1 with TRBJ1-5; D not resolved. The CDR3 loop spans 15 amino acids. Germline V gene sequence: CDR1 MNHNS, CDR2 SASEGT. V gave up 8 bases and J gave up 4 bases, with 18 bases separating them.

The chain is built from TRBV6-2 or TRBV6-3 and TRBJ2-3; no clear D. V was cut by 5 bases and J by 0 bases, with 6 bases left in between. This CDR3 is 13 amino acids long. Per germline, CDR1 MNHEY and CDR2 SVGEGT. The DNA of the CDR3 is TGTGCCAGCAGTCTGGACAGCACAGATACGCAGTATTTT. Translated, it gives CASSLDSTDTQYF.

This clone is labeled medium-sized (0.01 to 0.1%). In DNA form, the CDR3 reads TGTGCCAGCACTTTGAGACTAGCCGGGGAGCTGTTTTTT. This encodes CASTLRLAGELFF. The rearrangement uses TRBV6-2 or TRBV6-3 and TRBJ2-2; D may be TRBD2 (6 bases). Germline CDR1 MNHEY, CDR2 SVGEGT. Trimming removed 7 bases from V and 6 bases from J, with 12 bases in between. CDR3 length: 13 residues.

Many counts were recorded for this clone. One junction end disagrees with the germline gene, perhaps due to a read error. The chain has TRBV5-6 and TRBJ2-7, with TRBD1 identical over 8 bases. The CDR3 contains 15 residues. Germline CDR1 is SGHDT and CDR2 is YYEEEE. CDR3 bases: TGTGCCAGCAGTTTGGAGATTGACAGGGGCTACGAGCAGTACTTC. Protein sequence: CASSLEIDRGYEQYF.

This clone was seen at least ten times. This chain joins TRBV4-1 and TRBJ2-3; possibly TRBD2 for D (7 bases). This CDR3 region has 16 residues. Trimming cost V 6 bases and J 0 bases, with 16 bases left between them. Germline CDR1 and CDR2: MGHRA and YSYEKL. The CDR3 coding sequence is TGCGCCAGCAGTGAATTGGAGGGGGGGAGCACAGATACGCAGTATTTT. This encodes CASSELEGGSTDTQYF.

CDR3 amino acids: CSALGAWRSDSPLHF. CDR3 coding DNA: TGCAGTGCTCTAGGCGCGTGGCGGTCGGATTCACCCCTCCACTTT. The chain employs TRBV20-1 and TRBJ1-6; unclear D gene. V lost 5 bases and J 8 bases, leaving 19 bases between the germline ends. Germline-derived CDR1 and CDR2 are DFQATT and SNEGSKA (reference sequence). The CDR3 runs 15 residues.

The CDR3 region has the DNA TGCAGTGCTAGAGCGGGGAGGGCCTACAATGAGCAGTTCTTC. It yields the protein CSARAGRAYNEQFF. The V call is TRBV20-1, the J call TRBJ2-1; 7 positions match TRBD2. Germline V gene sequence: CDR1 DFQATT, CDR2 SNEGSKA (reference sequence). Trimming took 1 base from V and 2 from J; bases not matched to a gene: 2. This CDR3 region has 14 residues.

This clone was picked up a small number of times. The chain carries TRBV5-4 and TRBJ2-4, with D perhaps being TRBD1 or TRBD2 (5 bases each). V was cut by 2 bases and J by 4 bases, with 16 bases left in between. Germline V gene data show CDR1 as SGHNT and CDR2 as YYREEE (reference sequence). The CDR3 sequence is 16 residues long. The CDR3 is CASSFPGRDSKNIQYF. In nucleotides, the CDR3 is TGTGCCAGCAGCTTCCCGGGACGGGATTCAAAAAACATTCAGTACTTC.

This clone was observed a handful of times. The V call is TRBV6-4, the J call TRBJ2-6, with no clear D. Per germline, CDR1 MRHNA and CDR2 SNTAGT. Deletions cut 2 bases from V and 8 bases from J, with 10 bases between. The CDR3 runs 14 residues. The CDR3 DNA reads as TGTGCCAGCAGTGACATCTCTGTGTCCAACGTCCTGACTTTC. Translating it yields CASSDISVSNVLTF.

This clone appeared a single time. Sequence at one end of the junction differs from germline and may be a read error. The chain has TRBV3-1 and TRBJ1-6; D is ambiguous. This CDR3 has 15 residues. CDR1 and CDR2 from the germline V gene are LGHDT and YNNKEL (reference sequence). The CDR3 nucleotides read TGTGCCAGCAGCCAAGTGCTCACCCACACCTCACCCCTCAACTTT. Its translation: CASSQVLTHTSPLNF.

This rearrangement joins TRBV20-1 to TRBJ2-7; D gene unclear. The CDR3 length is 11 residues. V was pared by 3 bases and J by 4 bases, with 7 bases between. Per germline, CDR1 DFQATT and CDR2 SNEGSKA (reference sequence). CDR3 DNA: TGCAGTGCTAGGTACTCGTACGAGCAGTACTTC. It encodes CSARYSYEQYF.

The chain links TRBV11-2 to TRBJ2-7, with a weak D call TRBD1 (6 bases). V was shortened by 4 bases and J by 1 base, with 14 bases between the two germline ends. The germline V gene encodes CDR1 SGHAT and CDR2 FQNNGV. This CDR3 region has 15 residues. The CDR3 nucleotides read TGTGCCAGCAGCTCCTTCCAGGGGATGTCCTACGAGCAGTACTTC. Its translation: CASSSFQGMSYEQYF.

This clone was seen a handful of times. This rearrangement joins TRBV10-2 to TRBJ1-1; D is ambiguous. The CDR3 spans 13 residues. From germline, CDR1 is WSHSY and CDR2 SAAADI. V lost 6 bases, J lost 0 bases, and 8 bases lay in between. As DNA, the CDR3 is TGCGCCAGCAGCGCCCAGTTGAACACTGAAGCTTTCTTT. Translated: CASSAQLNTEAFF.

The chain uses TRBV28 and TRBJ2-7; D gene uncertain. The CDR3 length is 11 residues. With 6 bases removed from V and 9 bases from J, the gap between germline ends came to 12 bases. CDR1 is MDHEN and CDR2 is SYDVKM in the germline V gene. Written as DNA, the CDR3 is TGTGCCAGCAGCATTTCCTTGGGGCAGTACTTC. Translation: CASSISLGQYF.

This clone was found many times. The CDR3 bases are TGTGCCAGCAGCTTACTCTCTAGATTTCAGACCGGGGAGCTGTTTTTT. Amino acid sequence: CASSLLSRFQTGELFF. The genes are TRBV7-3 and TRBJ2-2; no definite D call. Germline CDR1 reads SGHTA; CDR2 reads FQGTGA. CDR3 length: 16 residues. The germline V and J ends were trimmed by 2 bases and 5 bases, with 15 bases remaining between them.

This clone has ten or more counts. The V call is TRBV20-1, the J call TRBJ2-1; 8 bases align to TRBD2. This CDR3 region has 12 residues. V was pared by 3 bases and J by 7 bases, with 2 bases of the junction left unmatched. CDR1 and CDR2 (germline): DFQATT, SNEGSKA (reference sequence). The CDR3 loop reads CSARSGSNEQFF. CDR3 nucleotide sequence: TGCAGTGCTAGGAGCGGGAGTAATGAGCAGTTCTTC.

The rearrangement uses TRBV11-3 and TRBJ2-2; D ambiguous. The CDR3 sequence is 14 residues long. V lost 5 bases and J 0 bases, leaving 7 bases between the germline ends. Germline V gene lookup returns CDR1 SGHNT and CDR2 YENEEA. The CDR3 loop reads CASSKTANTGELFF. CDR3 sequence (DNA): TGTGCCAGCAGCAAGACTGCGAACACCGGGGAGCTGTTTTTT.